This T cell receptor (beta chain) was captured in a study of T cell responses to AZD1222 COVID-19 vaccine. Whole-study findings and limits: White British donors predominated, females outnumbered males, and clonal diversity was possibly underestimated. Two AZD1222 doses significantly raised spike-specific TCR breadth and depth over controls.

The study pooled second doses at about 4 or about 12 weeks. To note about this clone: What it binds is unknown.

TCRdb's table, derived via immunoSEQ multiplex PCR, lists solely in-frame clones and lacks some. The table shows about 110,000 clones, with roughly nine tenths occurring only once. The CDR3 is made up of 13 amino acids. Trimming stripped 2 bases from V and 2 bases from J, with 5 bases between. The sequence derives from an adult who received the AZD1222 COVID-19 vaccine. The rearrangement links TRBV12-3 or TRBV12-4 to TRBJ2-3, with D uncertain. Material: peripheral blood, obtained 28 days after the second AZD1222 dose. The CDR3 DNA is TGTGCCAGCAGTTTAACGTTCACAGATACGCAGTATTTT. Encoded protein: CASSLTFTDTQYF.